A selection of T cell receptor beta chains follows, all from one sample in a study of cytomegalovirus exposure and HLA in healthy donors. Produced via immunoSEQ multiplex PCR; TCRdb's table is partial and in-frame only. This table has 100,000 to 150,000 clones, under 80% appearing once. Specimen: PBMCs. The receptors originated from a man aged 35 to 55 in good health and CMV-seropositive. CDR3s include the opening cysteine and the closing phenylalanine or tryptophan. Fields, in order: clone size, V gene, D gene, J gene, CDR3 protein, CDR3 DNA. A D gene is named only where the DNA matches it firmly. Clone sizes are given selectively: once, few, many, or a class where the clone is expanded.

clone_size: -; v_call: TRBV28; d_call: -; j_call: TRBJ2-3; cdr3_aa: CASRLLTASTDTQYF; cdr3_nt: TGTGCCAGCAGGTTGCTCACAGCTAGCACAGATACGCAGTATTTT
clone_size: -; v_call: TRBV7-9; d_call: -; j_call: TRBJ2-7; cdr3_aa: CASSLTERVYEQYF; cdr3_nt: TGTGCCAGCAGCCTGACAGAGAGAGTTTACGAGCAGTACTTC
clone_size: few; v_call: TRBV25-1; d_call: -; j_call: TRBJ1-1; cdr3_aa: CASSPGVTEAFF; cdr3_nt: TGTGCCAGCTCCCCGGGGGTCACTGAAGCTTTCTTT
clone_size: -; v_call: TRBV9; d_call: -; j_call: TRBJ2-1; cdr3_aa: CASSLGLNEQFF; cdr3_nt: TGTGCCAGCAGCTTGGGCCTCAATGAGCAGTTCTTC
clone_size: few; v_call: TRBV2; d_call: TRBD1; j_call: TRBJ2-2; cdr3_aa: CASKDRGYAGELFF; cdr3_nt: TGTGCCAGCAAGGACAGGGGATACGCCGGGGAGCTGTTTTTT
clone_size: -; v_call: TRBV19; d_call: TRBD1; j_call: TRBJ1-5; cdr3_aa: CASSKGQVSNQPQHF; cdr3_nt: TGTGCCAGTAGTAAAGGACAGGTTAGCAATCAGCCCCAGCATTTT
clone_size: -; v_call: TRBV7-9; d_call: -; j_call: TRBJ1-1; cdr3_aa: CASSLTNTVGGAAFF; cdr3_nt: TGTGCCAGCAGCTTAACCAACACGGTGGGGGGAGCAGCTTTCTTT
clone_size: -; v_call: TRBV19; d_call: -; j_call: TRBJ1-1; cdr3_aa: CASRPHMRRLEAFF; cdr3_nt: TGTGCCAGTAGGCCCCATATGCGGAGATTAGAAGCTTTCTTT
clone_size: once; v_call: TRBV7-2; d_call: -; j_call: TRBJ1-4; cdr3_aa: CASSLGPGTTTNEKLFF; cdr3_nt: TGTGCCAGCAGCTTAGGGCCGGGTACTACAACTAATGAAAAACTGTTTTTT
clone_size: -; v_call: TRBV4-1; d_call: -; j_call: TRBJ2-7; cdr3_aa: CASSQERGRDEQYF; cdr3_nt: TGCGCCAGCAGCCAAGAAAGGGGAAGGGACGAGCAGTACTTC
clone_size: -; v_call: TRBV28; d_call: TRBD2; j_call: TRBJ2-7; cdr3_aa: CASSYRTSGRNYEQYF; cdr3_nt: TGTGCCAGCAGTTATAGGACTAGCGGGAGGAACTACGAGCAGTACTTC
clone_size: -; v_call: TRBV7-2; d_call: -; j_call: TRBJ1-3; cdr3_aa: CASSFPGDYSGNTIYF; cdr3_nt: TGTGCCAGCAGCTTTCCCGGGGATTACTCTGGAAACACCATATATTTT
clone_size: -; v_call: TRBV9; d_call: -; j_call: TRBJ2-2; cdr3_aa: CASSVEAGLGTGELFF; cdr3_nt: TGTGCCAGCAGCGTAGAGGCAGGGCTAGGCACCGGGGAGCTGTTTTTT
clone_size: -; v_call: TRBV4-2; d_call: TRBD2; j_call: TRBJ2-2; cdr3_aa: CASSQGGAGGPTGELFF; cdr3_nt: TGTGCCAGCAGCCAAGGGGGGGCGGGAGGGCCCACCGGGGAGCTGTTTTTT
clone_size: once; v_call: TRBV7-8; d_call: TRBD2; j_call: TRBJ2-7; cdr3_aa: CASSLVGGTASYEQYF; cdr3_nt: TGTGCCAGCAGCTTAGTGGGGGGGACGGCGTCCTACGAGCAGTACTTC
clone_size: -; v_call: TRBV6-1; d_call: TRBD1; j_call: TRBJ1-1; cdr3_aa: CASRWTGGATEAFF; cdr3_nt: TGTGCCAGCAGGTGGACAGGGGGTGCCACTGAAGCTTTCTTT
clone_size: -; v_call: TRBV25-1; d_call: -; j_call: TRBJ2-5; cdr3_aa: CASSRREAAASETQYF; cdr3_nt: TGTGCCAGCAGCCGGAGAGAGGCGGCCGCCTCGGAGACCCAGTACTTC
clone_size: -; v_call: TRBV27; d_call: -; j_call: TRBJ1-1; cdr3_aa: CASRPSGGAEAFF; cdr3_nt: TGTGCCAGCAGACCCAGTGGGGGGGCTGAAGCTTTCTTT
clone_size: -; v_call: TRBV6-1; d_call: TRBD2; j_call: TRBJ2-3; cdr3_aa: CASSVTSGTDTQYF; cdr3_nt: TGTGCCAGCAGTGTAACTAGCGGCACAGATACGCAGTATTTT
clone_size: -; v_call: TRBV7-9; d_call: TRBD1; j_call: TRBJ1-4; cdr3_aa: CASSLEWDRGGEKLFF; cdr3_nt: TGTGCCAGCAGCTTAGAGTGGGACAGGGGAGGTGAAAAACTGTTTTTT
clone_size: -; v_call: TRBV2; d_call: -; j_call: TRBJ1-2; cdr3_aa: CASQVRIGDYGYTF; cdr3_nt: TGTGCCAGCCAAGTGCGGATAGGAGACTATGGCTACACCTTC
clone_size: -; v_call: TRBV29-1; d_call: -; j_call: TRBJ2-7; cdr3_aa: CSVAVGSYEQYF; cdr3_nt: TGCAGCGTTGCGGTCGGCTCCTACGAGCAGTACTTC
clone_size: -; v_call: TRBV5-6; d_call: -; j_call: TRBJ2-7; cdr3_aa: CASSLGDSLYEQYF; cdr3_nt: TGTGCCAGCAGCTTGGGAGACAGCCTTTACGAGCAGTACTTC
clone_size: -; v_call: TRBV6-6; d_call: TRBD1; j_call: TRBJ2-3; cdr3_aa: CASSPWEGQGADTQYF; cdr3_nt: TGTGCCAGCAGTCCTTGGGAGGGACAGGGTGCAGATACGCAGTATTTT
clone_size: -; v_call: TRBV6-6; d_call: -; j_call: TRBJ1-4; cdr3_aa: CASGRIELFF; cdr3_nt: TGTGCCAGCGGGCGCATAGAACTGTTTTTT
clone_size: -; v_call: TRBV2; d_call: -; j_call: TRBJ1-3; cdr3_aa: CASTLKGVSGNTIYF; cdr3_nt: TGTGCCAGCACGCTAAAAGGGGTTTCCGGAAACACCATATATTTT
clone_size: -; v_call: TRBV19; d_call: -; j_call: TRBJ2-5; cdr3_aa: CASSPSLVAETQYF; cdr3_nt: TGTGCCAGTAGTCCCTCTTTAGTTGCTGAGACCCAGTACTTC
clone_size: few; v_call: TRBV9; d_call: -; j_call: TRBJ1-2; cdr3_aa: CASSVATGNYGYTF; cdr3_nt: TGTGCCAGCAGCGTAGCTACCGGTAACTATGGCTACACCTTC
clone_size: -; v_call: TRBV7-9; d_call: -; j_call: TRBJ2-3; cdr3_aa: CASSALSTTDTQYF; cdr3_nt: TGTGCCAGCAGCGCCCTTTCGACTACAGATACGCAGTATTTT
clone_size: -; v_call: TRBV19; d_call: TRBD1; j_call: TRBJ1-1; cdr3_aa: CASMHRGGTEAFF; cdr3_nt: TGTGCCAGTATGCACAGGGGCGGCACTGAAGCTTTCTTT
clone_size: few; v_call: TRBV18; d_call: TRBD1; j_call: TRBJ1-3; cdr3_aa: CASSPETGTGRFSGNTIYF; cdr3_nt: TGTGCCAGCTCACCAGAAACCGGGACAGGGCGTTTCTCTGGAAACACCATATATTTT
clone_size: -; v_call: TRBV19; d_call: -; j_call: TRBJ1-2; cdr3_aa: CASLPGSQKGYTF; cdr3_nt: TGTGCCAGCTTACCCGGGTCCCAAAAGGGCTACACCTTC
clone_size: -; v_call: TRBV6-6; d_call: TRBD2; j_call: TRBJ2-2; cdr3_aa: CASSASGGVGELFF; cdr3_nt: TGTGCCAGCAGTGCTAGCGGGGGGGTCGGGGAGCTGTTTTTT
clone_size: -; v_call: TRBV19; d_call: -; j_call: TRBJ2-7; cdr3_aa: CASSSRVFEGLEQYF; cdr3_nt: TGTGCCAGTAGTTCCAGGGTCTTCGAAGGGCTCGAGCAGTACTTC
clone_size: -; v_call: TRBV10-1; d_call: TRBD2; j_call: TRBJ2-5; cdr3_aa: CASSESFPSGGPDTQYF; cdr3_nt: TGCGCCAGCAGTGAGTCGTTTCCTAGCGGGGGCCCCGATACCCAGTACTTC
clone_size: -; v_call: TRBV9; d_call: TRBD2; j_call: TRBJ2-3; cdr3_aa: CASSKRTSGYTDTQYF; cdr3_nt: TGTGCCAGCAGCAAAAGGACTAGCGGTTACACAGATACGCAGTATTTT
clone_size: -; v_call: TRBV6-1; d_call: TRBD1; j_call: TRBJ1-2; cdr3_aa: CASRWDRGYGYTF; cdr3_nt: TGTGCCAGCAGATGGGACAGGGGGTATGGCTACACCTTC
clone_size: -; v_call: TRBV23-1; d_call: -; j_call: TRBJ1-6; cdr3_aa: CASRTPSIAPGYVYNSPLHF; cdr3_nt: TGCGCCAGCAGAACACCCTCAATTGCGCCCGGGTACGTCTATAATTCACCCCTCCACTTT
clone_size: -; v_call: TRBV9; d_call: TRBD2; j_call: TRBJ2-3; cdr3_aa: CASSQAGGRDTQYF; cdr3_nt: TGTGCCAGCAGCCAAGCGGGAGGAAGGGATACGCAGTATTTT
clone_size: few; v_call: TRBV5-8; d_call: TRBD1; j_call: TRBJ1-2; cdr3_aa: CASSLKTGTGVIYGYTF; cdr3_nt: TGTGCCAGCAGCTTGAAAACCGGGACAGGGGTGATCTATGGCTACACCTTC
clone_size: -; v_call: TRBV5-1; d_call: -; j_call: TRBJ2-5; cdr3_aa: CASSLEAGAWETQYF; cdr3_nt: TGCGCCAGCAGCTTGGAGGCAGGGGCATGGGAGACCCAGTACTTC
clone_size: -; v_call: TRBV7-2; d_call: -; j_call: TRBJ2-5; cdr3_aa: CASSLAGGLRETQYF; cdr3_nt: TGTGCCAGCAGCTTAGCGGGGGGGCTGCGAGAGACCCAGTACTTC
clone_size: -; v_call: TRBV6-1; d_call: -; j_call: TRBJ2-2; cdr3_aa: CASSEFNRIAGELFF; cdr3_nt: TGTGCCAGCAGTGAATTTAACAGGATAGCCGGGGAGCTGTTTTTT
clone_size: few; v_call: TRBV2; d_call: -; j_call: TRBJ2-7; cdr3_aa: CASRGREVGFGEQYF; cdr3_nt: TGTGCCAGCAGGGGTAGGGAGGTTGGTTTTGGGGAGCAGTACTTC
clone_size: -; v_call: TRBV29-1; d_call: -; j_call: TRBJ2-2; cdr3_aa: CSVEDLEGEAGELFF; cdr3_nt: TGCAGCGTTGAAGATTTAGAGGGGGAAGCCGGGGAGCTGTTTTTT
clone_size: -; v_call: TRBV18; d_call: -; j_call: TRBJ1-4; cdr3_aa: CASSMGRSTNEKLFF; cdr3_nt: TGTGCCAGCTCAATGGGGAGGTCAACTAATGAAAAACTGTTTTTT
clone_size: -; v_call: TRBV4-3; d_call: TRBD2; j_call: TRBJ2-3; cdr3_aa: CASSQGGGRDTQYF; cdr3_nt: TGCGCCAGCAGCCAAGGCGGGGGAAGAGATACGCAGTATTTT
clone_size: -; v_call: TRBV6-5; d_call: -; j_call: TRBJ2-5; cdr3_aa: CASRTQGLEETQYF; cdr3_nt: TGTGCCAGCCGGACCCAGGGGTTGGAAGAGACCCAGTACTTC
clone_size: -; v_call: TRBV29-1; d_call: TRBD1; j_call: TRBJ1-1; cdr3_aa: CSVGPGTVTNTEAFF; cdr3_nt: TGCAGCGTTGGTCCCGGGACAGTTACGAACACTGAAGCTTTCTTT
clone_size: -; v_call: TRBV28; d_call: TRBD2; j_call: TRBJ2-2; cdr3_aa: CASRKREGLFTGELFF; cdr3_nt: TGTGCCAGCAGGAAGCGGGAGGGGTTATTCACCGGGGAGCTGTTTTTT
clone_size: -; v_call: TRBV30; d_call: -; j_call: TRBJ1-1; cdr3_aa: CAWSRPGGAYTEAFF; cdr3_nt: TGTGCCTGGAGTCGGCCCGGGGGGGCGTACACTGAAGCTTTCTTT
clone_size: -; v_call: TRBV7-7; d_call: -; j_call: TRBJ2-2; cdr3_aa: CASSWGDLPSQELFF; cdr3_nt: TGTGCCAGCAGCTGGGGAGACCTACCCAGCCAGGAGCTGTTTTTT
clone_size: -; v_call: TRBV5-1; d_call: -; j_call: TRBJ2-2; cdr3_aa: CASSLGGLRTGELFF; cdr3_nt: TGCGCCAGCAGCTTGGGGGGACTCCGGACCGGGGAGCTGTTTTTT
clone_size: once; v_call: TRBV7-9; d_call: -; j_call: TRBJ2-1; cdr3_aa: CASSLAGVSSYNEQFF; cdr3_nt: TGTGCCAGCAGCTTAGCGGGAGTTTCTTCCTACAATGAGCAGTTCTTC
clone_size: -; v_call: TRBV6-1; d_call: TRBD1; j_call: TRBJ1-2; cdr3_aa: CASSETGIYGYTF; cdr3_nt: TGTGCCAGCAGTGAGACAGGGATCTATGGCTACACCTTC
clone_size: -; v_call: TRBV28; d_call: -; j_call: TRBJ2-2; cdr3_aa: CASSLSGPRPGELFF; cdr3_nt: TGTGCCAGCAGTTTGAGCGGGCCCAGGCCCGGGGAGCTGTTTTTT
clone_size: few; v_call: TRBV6-5; d_call: TRBD2; j_call: TRBJ2-1; cdr3_aa: CASHRGGLADNEQFF; cdr3_nt: TGTGCCAGTCATAGGGGAGGACTAGCTGACAATGAGCAGTTCTTC